These T cell receptor beta chains were read from a single sample in a study of prognosis after radiotherapy for stage I lung cancer. TCRdb used MiXCR to reprocess the multiplex PCR reads, holding one entry per CDR3 protein. This sample yields about 19,000 distinct CDR3 sequences, of which roughly 55% are seen a single time; 25% to 30% belongs to the top ten. The source material was PBMCs, sampled before or after stereotactic body radiation therapy (not recorded which). The receptors were gathered from a donor at least 50 years old with non-small cell lung cancer. CDR3s include the opening cysteine and the closing phenylalanine or tryptophan. Fields, in order: D gene, clone size, J gene, V gene, CDR3 DNA, CDR3 protein. D genes are given only for firm matches. Some rows mark clone size as missing; the rest say once, few, many or name a class of expanded clone.

TRBD1,many,TRBJ2-2,TRBV7-9,TGTGCCAGCAGCCTCGGACAGGGAGTAACCGGGGAGCTGTTTTTT,CASSLGQGVTGELFF
TRBD2,many,TRBJ2-1,TRBV7-9,TGTGCCAGCAGCTTAGCGACTAGCGGGAGGAGTAATGAGCAGTTCTTC,CASSLATSGRSNEQFF
TRBD1,many,TRBJ1-1,TRBV7-6,TGTGCCAGCAGCCACGACAGGGCAGACACTGAAGCTTTCTTT,CASSHDRADTEAFF
-,-,TRBJ1-3,TRBV6-1,TGTGCCAGCAGATCTTGGGACGTTACTGGAAACACCATATATTTT,CASRSWDVTGNTIYF
TRBD2,many,TRBJ2-5,TRBV3-1,TGTGCCAGCAGCCAAGATGTAACTAGCGGGGGAGAGACCCAGTACTTC,CASSQDVTSGGETQYF
-,many,TRBJ2-1,TRBV5-4,TGTGCCAGCAGCTTAACACAGGGAAGGGCCAATGAGCAGTTCTTC,CASSLTQGRANEQFF
-,-,TRBJ2-3,TRBV10-3,TGTGCCATCAGTGAGTTTGAAGATACGCAGTATTTT,CAISEFEDTQYF
TRBD2,-,TRBJ2-7,TRBV10-3,TGTGCCATCAGTGAAACGGAGACTAGCGGGACCTACGAGCAGTACTTC,CAISETETSGTYEQYF
-,many,TRBJ2-7,TRBV2,TGTGCCAGTGAGGTGGACGAGCAGTACTTC,CASEVDEQYF
-,few,TRBJ2-1,TRBV28,TGTGCCATTCCCCCAGGTGTCAGTACCCGCTCCTACAATGAGCAGTTCTTC,CAIPPGVSTRSYNEQFF
TRBD1,-,TRBJ2-7,TRBV12-3/TRBV12-4,TGTGCCAGCAGTCCCTACAGGGGCGAGCATTACTTC,CASSPYRGEHYF
TRBD1,many,TRBJ1-1,TRBV12-3/TRBV12-4,TGTGCCAGCAGTCGGCCGGGACAGGGGGGCACTGAAGCTTTCTTT,CASSRPGQGGTEAFF
-,-,TRBJ1-5,TRBV6-2/TRBV6-3,TGTGCCAGCAGAAAAGCACTGAATCAGCCCCAGCATTTT,CASRKALNQPQHF
-,few,TRBJ2-7,TRBV5-6,TGTGCCAGCAGCTTGGGGTACGAGCAGTACTTC,CASSLGYEQYF
TRBD1,many,TRBJ1-2,TRBV29-1,TGCAGCGCCCGTCCCGGGACAGGGGAGGACACCTTC,CSARPGTGEDTF
-,-,TRBJ1-2,TRBV10-3,TGTGCCATCAGGGCACATGGGGCTGGGGAATGCTACACCTTC,CAIRAHGAGECYTF
-,medium-sized,TRBJ2-5,TRBV7-3,TGTGCCAGCAGCTTAGGGAGCGGAGGGCGGGAGACCCAGTACTTC,CASSLGSGGRETQYF
-,medium-sized,TRBJ1-5,TRBV11-3,TGTGCCAGCAGCACCCCTCGAGCCCAGCATTTT,CASSTPRAQHF
TRBD2,-,TRBJ2-3,TRBV6-1,TGTGCCAGCATTGCCTCGACTAGCTGGAGGCCCCCCGGTTGGCAGTATTTT,CASIASTSWRPPGWQYF
TRBD1,-,TRBJ1-4,TRBV20-1,TGCAGTGCTCTCGGACAGGGCAATAATGAAAAACTGTTTTTT,CSALGQGNNEKLFF
-,once,TRBJ2-7,TRBV28,TGTGCCAGCAGTGGGCGTTACGAGCAGTACTTC,CASSGRYEQYF
-,many,TRBJ1-5,TRBV2,TGTGCCAGCAGCACCGGGGTTGGGCCCCAGCATTTT,CASSTGVGPQHF
-,once,TRBJ2-3,TRBV7-3,TGCGCCAGCAGCCCCCTCGGGTACACAGATACGCAGTATTTT,CASSPLGYTDTQYF
TRBD2,-,TRBJ2-1,TRBV28,TGTGCCAGCAGTAAGAGTCTAGCGGGGTACAATGAGCAGTTCTTC,CASSKSLAGYNEQFF
-,many,TRBJ2-5,TRBV19,TGTGCCAGTAGTAGGGGGGCGGCGGATGGAGAGACCCAGTACTTC,CASSRGAADGETQYF
-,many,TRBJ1-4,TRBV7-2,TGTGCCAGCAGCTTAGCGAGGGTTGAAAAACTGTTTTTT,CASSLARVEKLFF
-,many,TRBJ1-2,TRBV5-6,TGTGCCAGCAGCCCTTGGGGAGGAGGCTACACCTTC,CASSPWGGGYTF
-,many,TRBJ2-1,TRBV20-1,TGCAGTGCTAGTCGGGACAATGAGCAGTTCTTC,CSASRDNEQFF
-,medium-sized,TRBJ2-7,TRBV6-2/TRBV6-3,TGTGCCAGCAGTGACTGCAAGGGGGTGGGCTCCTACGAGCAGTACTTC,CASSDCKGVGSYEQYF
-,-,TRBJ1-2,TRBV27,TGTGCCAGCAGTTTCATCGGGACGGAATATGGCTACACATTC,CASSFIGTEYGYTF
-,-,TRBJ1-1,TRBV28,TGTGCCGGCAGTGTCGCCTCACGTGCTTTCTTT,CAGSVASRAFF
-,many,TRBJ2-5,TRBV7-3,TGTGCCAGCAGCCCCAGTGGGTACCAAGAGACCCAGTACTTC,CASSPSGYQETQYF
-,many,TRBJ2-2,TRBV29-1,TGCAGCGGGGGGCACAGCACCGGGGAGCTGTTTTTT,CSGGHSTGELFF
-,-,TRBJ2-1,TRBV6-2/TRBV6-3,TGTGCCAGCAGTGAGTGCAGGTCAGAGCAGTTCTTC,CASSECRSEQFF
-,medium-sized,TRBJ2-2,TRBV11-2,TGTGCCAGCGCCAGGGACGACACCGGGGAGCTGTTTTTT,CASARDDTGELFF
-,medium-sized,TRBJ2-3,TRBV11-2,TGTGCCAGCAGCCCTCGACTAGTCGATACGCAGTATTTT,CASSPRLVDTQYF
-,-,TRBJ1-2,TRBV18,TGTGCCAGCTCAACACCGATGGTCCAGGTTGAGGGCGCCACTGGCTACACCTTC,CASSTPMVQVEGATGYTF
TRBD1,once,TRBJ2-7,TRBV20-1,TGCAGTGCTATGTGGGACAGAGTGTACTCCTACGAGCAGTACTTC,CSAMWDRVYSYEQYF
TRBD2,-,TRBJ2-5,TRBV27,TGTGCCAGCAGGACTAGCGGGGACAGCCGGCTATTAGAGACCCAGTACTTC,CASRTSGDSRLLETQYF
TRBD2,-,TRBJ2-3,TRBV6-2/TRBV6-3,TGTGCCAGCAGTTACCGGGGCGGGAGAACAGATACGCAGTATTTT,CASSYRGGRTDTQYF
-,-,TRBJ2-2,TRBV30,TGTGCCTGGAGTGTACTGGTCGCCGGGGAGCTGTTTTTT,CAWSVLVAGELFF